A single sample is the source of the 27 T cell receptor beta chains below, sequenced in a study of cytomegalovirus exposure and HLA in healthy donors. 60 Vbeta and 13 Jbeta primers were used in PCR. Using immunoSEQ multiplex PCR, the repertoire was profiled, and TCRdb retains in-frame clones only, with some absent. The sample records under 200,000 clones, around four fifths being singletons. The sequencing input was PBMCs. These TCRs come from a male donor in good health and CMV-seropositive.

The chain couples TRBV7-9 to TRBJ1-1, with TRBD1 as a possible D gene (5 bases). CDR1 SEHNR and CDR2 FQNEAQ come from the germline V gene (reference sequence). CDR3 length: 15 amino acids. V lost 2 bases and J 4 bases, leaving 14 bases between the germline ends. CDR3 sequence: CASSLFEGRGTEAFF. The CDR3 region has the DNA TGTGCCAGCAGCTTATTTGAGGGGAGGGGCACTGAAGCTTTCTTT.

The CDR3 sequence: CASCPSTQAETQYF. The CDR3 DNA follows: TGCGCCAGCTGCCCTTCAACCCAAGCAGAGACCCAGTACTTC. The rearrangement links TRBV5-1 to TRBJ2-5; the D is unclear. V was shortened by 7 bases and J by 4 bases, with 17 bases between the two germline ends. This CDR3 has 14 residues. Per the germline V gene, CDR1 is SGHRS and CDR2 is YFSETQ.

This chain joins TRBV5-4 and TRBJ1-2, with D tentatively TRBD1 (5 bases). Looked up from germline, CDR1 is SGHNT and CDR2 is YYREEE (reference sequence). There are 12 residues in the CDR3. Trimming removed 4 bases at V and 3 bases at J, with 7 bases between. The CDR3 here is CASSRDYYGYTF. The CDR3, as DNA: TGTGCCAGCAGCCGGGACTACTATGGCTACACCTTC.

This clone was found once. CDR3 bases: TGTGCCAGCAGTCTATACAGGGCGGCGGATGAGCAGTTCTTC. Protein product: CASSLYRAADEQFF. The V and J genes are TRBV2 and TRBJ2-1, with D maybe TRBD1 (6 bases). The CDR3 is made up of 14 amino acids. CDR1 and CDR2 (germline): SNHLY, FYNNEI. V lost 5 bases to trimming and J lost 8 bases, with 16 bases between them.

The count of this clone is one. The rearrangement links TRBV19 to TRBJ2-1, with a possible D match to TRBD1 (6 bases). Per the germline V gene, CDR1 is LNHDA and CDR2 is SQIVND (reference sequence). The V gene lost 6 bases and the J gene lost 12 bases, with 15 bases spanning the gap. The CDR3 is made up of 12 amino acids. The CDR3 here is CASSDGTLRQFF. The CDR3 DNA follows: TGTGCCAGTAGCGACGGGACATTGCGGCAGTTCTTC.

V and J are TRBV30 and TRBJ2-5; D is possibly TRBD2 (5 bases). In germline, CDR1 is GTSNPN, CDR2 SVGIG (reference sequence). Trimming stripped 1 base from V and 13 bases from J, with 16 bases between. This CDR3 is built from 12 residues. CDR3 in amino acids: CAWSDRPNEGYF. Written as DNA, the CDR3 is TGTGCCTGGAGTGACCGACCGAATGAGGGGTACTTC. Full variable domain (outside the CDR3, taken from reference TRBV30 and TRBJ2-5): SQTIHQWPATLVQPVGSPLSLECTVEGTSNPNLYWYRQAAGRGLQLLFYSVGIGQISSEVPQNLSASRPQDRQFILSSKKLLLSDSGFYLCAWSDRPNEGYFGPGTRLLVL.

This clone is a singleton in its sample. CDR3 loop: CSSERAGSNEQFF. In DNA, the CDR3 is TGCAGCTCGGAGAGGGCGGGTAGCAATGAGCAGTTCTTC. The chain combines TRBV29-1 with TRBJ2-1, with D possibly matching TRBD2 (5 bases). This CDR3 has 13 amino acids. V was clipped by 8 bases and J by 6 bases, with 17 bases between them. CDR1 SQVTM and CDR2 ANQGSEA come from the germline V gene.

This clone was seen a handful of times. This chain uses TRBV4-2 with TRBJ2-7, with TRBD2 identical over 8 bases. Germline V gene lookup returns CDR1 LGHNA and CDR2 YNFKEQ. The CDR3 covers 17 residues. Trimming took 1 base from V and 1 from J; bases not matched to a gene: 9. CDR3 residues: CASSQVISSGGSYEQYF. Written as DNA, the CDR3 is TGTGCCAGCAGCCAAGTTATCTCAAGCGGGGGTTCCTACGAGCAGTACTTC.

This sequence joins TRBV7-2 and TRBJ1-5; no reliable D call. Trimming shortened V by 2 bases and J by 6 bases, and 14 bases separated the two germline ends. The CDR3 runs to 15 residues. The germline V gene encodes CDR1 SGHTA and CDR2 FQGNSA. The CDR3 bases are TGTGCCAGCAGCTTACAGCCGGGGATCGGTCAGCCCCAGCATTTT. Protein: CASSLQPGIGQPQHF.

The chain recombines TRBV5-6 with TRBJ2-5, with 12 bases lining up with TRBD2. Germline values: CDR1 SGHDT, CDR2 YYEEEE. V lost 4 bases, J lost 2 bases, and 9 bases stayed unmatched. The CDR3 totals 17 residues. CDR3 residues: CASSPGLAGLPQETQYF. CDR3 bases: TGTGCCAGCAGCCCAGGACTAGCGGGGTTACCTCAAGAGACCCAGTACTTC.

Only a few counts were recorded for this clone. A read error may produce the germline difference seen at one junction end. The J gene is TRBJ1-2, the V gene TRBV4-1; D not resolved. Looked up from germline, CDR1 is MGHRA and CDR2 is YSYEKL. This CDR3 has 11 residues. CDR3 amino acids: CASSQLGTFNF. CDR3 in DNA: TGCGCCAGCAGCCAGTTGGGCACCTTTAACTTC.

This clone was found once. J is TRBJ1-2 and V is TRBV12-5, with a tentative D call TRBD1 (5 bases). Germline CDR1 LGHNT, CDR2 FRNRAP. V dropped 6 bases and J dropped 0 bases, with 11 bases sitting between them. This CDR3 is 14 amino acids long. The DNA for the CDR3 is TGTGCTAGTGGCCAGACAGATACTAACTATGGCTACACCTTC. Protein sequence: CASGQTDTNYGYTF.

In its sample, this clone was seen once. The rearrangement links TRBV9 to TRBJ1-3, with D possibly being TRBD1 (5 bases). In germline, CDR1 is SGDLS, CDR2 YYNGEE. V gave up 3 bases and J gave up 0 bases, with 7 bases separating them. CDR3 length equals 14 residues. DNA of the CDR3: TGTGCCAGCAGCGAAGGGGACTCTGGAAACACCATATATTTT. The encoded protein is CASSEGDSGNTIYF.

Written as DNA, the CDR3 is TGCGCCAGCAGAACCAGGGCCACTGAAGCTTTCTTT. Its translation: CASRTRATEAFF. The J gene is TRBJ1-1, the V gene TRBV23-1, with TRBD1 as a possible D gene (5 bases). TRBV23-1 has ORF status, its function being uncertain. Trimming removed 6 bases from V and 4 bases from J, with 9 bases in between. The CDR3 loop spans 12 amino acids.

The chain joins TRBV7-9 to TRBJ2-7; 8 bases line up with TRBD1. CDR1 is SEHNR and CDR2 is FQNEAQ in the germline V gene (reference sequence). The length of the CDR3 is 14 residues. V gave up 5 bases and J gave up 6 bases; unmatched junction bases: 9. The CDR3 here is CASSLDRGAGEQYF. The CDR3 region has the DNA TGTGCCAGCAGCCTCGACAGGGGAGCGGGCGAGCAGTACTTC.

The V call is TRBV30, the J call TRBJ1-1; D is uncertain. Germline CDR1 reads GTSNPN; CDR2 reads SVGIG (reference sequence). V was cut by 0 bases and J by 3 bases, with 8 bases left in between. The CDR3 has 13 residues. The CDR3 protein is CAWSVQIDTEAFF. The CDR3 DNA follows: TGTGCCTGGAGTGTGCAGATTGACACTGAAGCTTTCTTT.

The rearrangement links TRBV14 to TRBJ1-2; 9 bases agree with TRBD1. Germline lookup yields CDR1 SGHDN and CDR2 FVKESK. After removal of 0 bases from V and 10 bases from J, the junction contained 12 bases not matched to a gene. The CDR3 is made up of 16 amino acids. The chain's CDR3 is CASSQEGWGQGSAYTF. The CDR3 nucleotides are TGTGCCAGCAGCCAAGAAGGGTGGGGACAGGGATCTGCCTACACCTTC.

The V call is TRBV7-2, the J call TRBJ1-5; 10 bases fit TRBD1. Looked up from germline, CDR1 is SGHTA and CDR2 is FQGNSA. The CDR3 is made up of 15 amino acids. The V segment lost 4 bases and the J segment 4 bases; nucleotides outside the gene matches: 4. The CDR3 nucleotides are TGTGCCAGCAGCTATCGGACAGGGGGAAATCAGCCCCAGCATTTT. It yields the protein CASSYRTGGNQPQHF.

The rearrangement uses TRBV5-4 and TRBJ2-7; 12 nucleotides match TRBD1. Per germline, CDR1 SGHNT and CDR2 YYREEE (reference sequence). V shed 0 bases, J shed 2 bases, and the junction held 9 bases outside the gene matches. The CDR3 has 18 residues. This CDR3 is CASSLAGGRDRGPYEQYF. The CDR3 DNA reads TGTGCCAGCAGCTTGGCCGGAGGACGGGACAGGGGGCCCTACGAGCAGTACTTC.

The chain is built from TRBV2 and TRBJ1-2, with D tentatively TRBD1 (6 bases). From germline, CDR1 is SNHLY and CDR2 FYNNEI. Trimming pared 7 bases from V and 1 base from J, leaving 10 bases between. This CDR3 comprises 13 residues. The CDR3 nucleotides are TGTGCCAGCATTGGACAGAGTAACTATGGCTACACCTTC. The encoded protein is CASIGQSNYGYTF.

The CDR3 region is CASSLEGGQGREQYF. The CDR3 nucleotides are TGTGCCAGCAGCTTAGAGGGGGGGCAGGGACGCGAGCAGTACTTC. This chain uses TRBV11-2 with TRBJ2-7; D is perhaps TRBD2 (7 bases). There are 15 residues in the CDR3. The germline gives CDR1 SGHAT, CDR2 FQNNGV. Trimming took off 0 bases at V and 6 bases at J, with 15 bases between the two ends.

The chain combines TRBV18 with TRBJ1-1, with unresolved D. The ends were cut back, 6 bases at V and 2 bases at J, with 13 bases in the middle. The germline CDR1 and CDR2 sequences are KGHSH and LQKENI. This CDR3 is built from 14 residues. The CDR3 loop is CASSPSFSNTEAFF. The CDR3 DNA reads TGTGCCAGCTCTCCCTCCTTTAGTAACACTGAAGCTTTCTTT.

The V gene is TRBV6-5, the J gene TRBJ2-5; D possibly corresponds to TRBD2 (6 bases). Germline CDR1 is MNHEY and CDR2 is SVGAGI. This CDR3 contains 14 residues. Between the trimmed V and J ends, which lost 4 bases and 2 bases, there was a span of 11 bases. This CDR3 is CASSFTGRQETQYF. DNA for the CDR3: TGTGCCAGCAGTTTCACCGGGAGACAAGAGACCCAGTACTTC.

V and J are TRBV9 and TRBJ1-6, with D unresolved. The CDR3 sequence is 16 residues long. Germline CDR1 SGDLS, CDR2 YYNGEE. V was trimmed by 2 bases and J by 7 bases, leaving 16 bases between them. Here the CDR3 DNA reads TGTGCCAGCAGCGTTGACATCTCTCCCGCCAATTCACCCCTCCACTTT. Its protein product is CASSVDISPANSPLHF.

The chain recombines TRBV5-1 with TRBJ2-7, with TRBD1 matching over 8 bases. This CDR3 is 17 amino acids long. The germline CDR1 and CDR2 sequences are SGHRS and YFSETQ. J lost 0 bases, V lost 4 bases, and 12 bases had no gene match. The CDR3: CASSRAFGGQVSYEQYF. The CDR3 nucleotides read TGCGCCAGCAGCCGCGCGTTCGGGGGACAGGTCTCCTACGAGCAGTACTTC.

The V gene is TRBV5-1, the J gene TRBJ2-3, with no clear D. The germline V gene encodes CDR1 SGHRS and CDR2 YFSETQ. CDR3 length: 14 residues. V lost 3 bases and J lost 1, with 9 bases in between. The CDR3 DNA is TGCGCCAGCAGCTCCGCGGAGCGCACAGATACGCAGTATTTT. The encoded protein is CASSSAERTDTQYF.

V and J are TRBV4-1 and TRBJ1-4; D not resolved. Germline lookup yields CDR1 MGHRA and CDR2 YSYEKL. CDR3 length equals 15 residues. V gave up 1 base and J gave up 4 bases, with 10 bases separating them. The CDR3 spells CASSQVGRLNEKLFF. DNA of the CDR3: TGCGCCAGCAGCCAAGTCGGCAGGCTTAATGAAAAACTGTTTTTT.